This T cell receptor beta chain was sequenced during a study of blood T cell repertoires in COVID-19. Study-wide context: The United States, Italy and Spain provided the acute and convalescent COVID-19 samples. T cells, B-cell-depleted T cells, or PBMCs provided the cDNA or gDNA that served as material.

This CDR3 comprises 14 residues. The V and J ends lost 5 bases and 7 bases, in that order; junction bases with no gene match: 4. From germline, CDR1 is SGHDN and CDR2 FVKESK. Clones were sequenced by immunoSEQ multiplex PCR, and TCRdb holds only the in-frame ones, with some missing. The sample yields more than 85,000 clones, around 82% seen once. This rearrangement joins TRBV14 to TRBJ1-6; TRBD1 agrees at 8 bases. This clonotype originated in a woman aged 50 to 60 with acute or convalescent COVID-19. Material for sequencing was peripheral blood. The CDR3 reads CASSTGGKNSPLHF. CDR3 nucleotides: TGTGCCAGCAGCACAGGGGGTAAGAATTCACCCCTCCACTTT.